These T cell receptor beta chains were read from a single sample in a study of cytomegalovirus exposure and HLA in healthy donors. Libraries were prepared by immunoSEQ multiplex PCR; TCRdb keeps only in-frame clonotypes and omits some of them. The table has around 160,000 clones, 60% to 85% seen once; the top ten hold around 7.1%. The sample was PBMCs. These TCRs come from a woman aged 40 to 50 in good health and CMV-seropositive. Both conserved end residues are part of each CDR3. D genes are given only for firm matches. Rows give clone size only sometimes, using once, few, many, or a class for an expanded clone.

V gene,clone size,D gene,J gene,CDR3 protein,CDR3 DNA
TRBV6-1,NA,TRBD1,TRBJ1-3,CASRGQSLSGNTIYF,TGTGCCAGCAGGGGACAGAGCCTCTCTGGAAACACCATATATTTT
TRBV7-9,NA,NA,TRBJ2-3,CASSLMGADTQYF,TGTGCCAGCAGCTTAATGGGGGCCGATACGCAGTATTTT
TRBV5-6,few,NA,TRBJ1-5,CASSWGGRSNQPQHF,TGTGCCAGCAGCTGGGGGGGTCGAAGCAATCAGCCCCAGCATTTT
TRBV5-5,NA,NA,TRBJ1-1,CASSLDSLNTEAFF,TGTGCCAGCAGCTTGGACAGCCTGAACACTGAAGCTTTCTTT
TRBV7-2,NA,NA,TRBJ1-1,CASKNGRADTEAFF,TGTGCCAGCAAGAATGGGAGGGCGGACACTGAAGCTTTCTTT
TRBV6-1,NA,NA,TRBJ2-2,CASSEAPGTGELFF,TGTGCCAGCAGTGAAGCCCCAGGAACCGGGGAGCTGTTTTTT
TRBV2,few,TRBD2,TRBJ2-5,CASSELVAGGRETQYF,TGTGCCAGCAGTGAACTCGTAGCGGGGGGGCGTGAGACCCAGTACTTC
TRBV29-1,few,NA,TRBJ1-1,CSLWGGTIGHTEAFF,TGCAGCCTATGGGGGGGGACTATCGGGCACACTGAAGCTTTCTTT
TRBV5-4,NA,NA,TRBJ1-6,CASSSDRVNSPLHF,TGTGCCAGCAGCTCGGACAGAGTTAATTCACCCCTCCACTTT
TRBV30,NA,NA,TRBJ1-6,CAWSVFSSPLHF,TGTGCCTGGAGTGTTTTCAGTTCACCCCTCCACTTT